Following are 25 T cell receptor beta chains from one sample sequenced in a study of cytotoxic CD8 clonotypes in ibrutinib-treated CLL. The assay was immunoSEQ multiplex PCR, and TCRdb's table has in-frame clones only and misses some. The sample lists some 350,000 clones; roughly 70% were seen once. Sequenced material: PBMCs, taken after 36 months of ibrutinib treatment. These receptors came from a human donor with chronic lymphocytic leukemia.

The CDR3 nucleotides read TGTGCCAGCCGGCCCCAGAGCGGGAGAGCTAGCGAGCAGTACTTC. It encodes CASRPQSGRASEQYF. The chain has TRBV6-5 and TRBJ2-7; 8 nucleotides agree with TRBD2. CDR3 length: 15 residues. Looked up from germline, CDR1 is MNHEY and CDR2 is SVGAGI. V lost 8 bases to trimming and J lost 6 bases; unmatched junction nucleotides: 15.

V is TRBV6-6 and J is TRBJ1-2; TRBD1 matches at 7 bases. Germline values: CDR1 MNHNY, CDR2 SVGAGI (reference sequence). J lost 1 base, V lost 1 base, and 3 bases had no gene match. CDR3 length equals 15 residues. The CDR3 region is CASSYWTGDNYGYTF. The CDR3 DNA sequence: TGTGCCAGCAGTTACTGGACAGGAGATAACTATGGCTACACCTTC.

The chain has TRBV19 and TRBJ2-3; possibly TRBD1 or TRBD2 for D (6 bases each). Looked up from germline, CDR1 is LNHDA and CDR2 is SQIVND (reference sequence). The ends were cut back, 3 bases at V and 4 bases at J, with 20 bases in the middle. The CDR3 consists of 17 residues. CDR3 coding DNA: TGTGCCAGTAGTATTAGGGGGGTTCGGGGAGGCGCAGATACGCAGTATTTT. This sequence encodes CASSIRGVRGGADTQYF.

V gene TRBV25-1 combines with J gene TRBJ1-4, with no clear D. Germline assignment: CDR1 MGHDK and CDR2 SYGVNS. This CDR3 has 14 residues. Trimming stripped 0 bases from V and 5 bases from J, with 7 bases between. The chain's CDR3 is CASSEYGKNEKLFF. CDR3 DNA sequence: TGTGCCAGCAGTGAATACGGAAAGAATGAAAAACTGTTTTTT.

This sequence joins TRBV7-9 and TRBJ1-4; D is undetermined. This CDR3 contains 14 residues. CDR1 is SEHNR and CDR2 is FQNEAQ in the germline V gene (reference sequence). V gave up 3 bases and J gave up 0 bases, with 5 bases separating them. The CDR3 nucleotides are TGTGCCAGCAGCTTCGGGGCAACTAATGAAAAACTGTTTTTT. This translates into CASSFGATNEKLFF.

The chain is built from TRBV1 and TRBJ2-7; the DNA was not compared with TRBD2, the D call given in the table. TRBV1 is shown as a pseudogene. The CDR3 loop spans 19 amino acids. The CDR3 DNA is TGCACCAGCAGCCAAGGTCCTAGCGGGGGAGCTAATTCAACCTACGAGCAGTACTTC. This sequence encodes CTSSQGPSGGANSTYEQYF.

CDR3: CASSGRDRGRDEQFF. CDR3 DNA: TGTGCCAGCAGCGGCCGGGACAGGGGTAGGGATGAGCAGTTCTTC. The gene calls are TRBV7-6 and TRBJ2-1; TRBD1 agrees at 10 bases. CDR3 length: 15 amino acids. The trim removed 5 bases at V and 8 bases at J, leaving 9 bases unmatched. The germline V gene has CDR1 SGHVS and CDR2 FNYEAQ.

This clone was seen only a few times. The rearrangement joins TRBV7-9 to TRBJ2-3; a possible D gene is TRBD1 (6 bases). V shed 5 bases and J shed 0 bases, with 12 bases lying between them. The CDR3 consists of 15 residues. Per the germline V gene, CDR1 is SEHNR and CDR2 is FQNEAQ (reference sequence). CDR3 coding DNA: TGTGCCAGCAGCAGTTCAGGGGCTAGCACAGATACGCAGTATTTT. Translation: CASSSSGASTDTQYF.

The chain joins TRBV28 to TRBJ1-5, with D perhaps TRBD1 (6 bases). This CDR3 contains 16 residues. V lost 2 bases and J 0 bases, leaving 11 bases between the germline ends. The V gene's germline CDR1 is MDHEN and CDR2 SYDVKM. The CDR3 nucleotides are TGTGCCAGCAGTTTACTGGGACACAATAGCAATCAGCCCCAGCATTTT. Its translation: CASSLLGHNSNQPQHF. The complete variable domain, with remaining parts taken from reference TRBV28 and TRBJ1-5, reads DVKVTQSSRYLVKRTGEKVFLECVQDMDHENMFWYRQDPGLGLRLIYFSYDVKMKEKGDIPEGYSVSREKKERFSLILESASTNQTSMYLCASSLLGHNSNQPQHFGDGTRLSIL.

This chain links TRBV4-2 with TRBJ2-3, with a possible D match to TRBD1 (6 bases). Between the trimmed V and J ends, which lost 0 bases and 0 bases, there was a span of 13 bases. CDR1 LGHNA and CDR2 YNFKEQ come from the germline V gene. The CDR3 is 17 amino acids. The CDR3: CASSQDPGTPSTDTQYF. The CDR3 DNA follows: TGTGCCAGCAGCCAAGATCCTGGGACACCAAGCACAGATACGCAGTATTTT.

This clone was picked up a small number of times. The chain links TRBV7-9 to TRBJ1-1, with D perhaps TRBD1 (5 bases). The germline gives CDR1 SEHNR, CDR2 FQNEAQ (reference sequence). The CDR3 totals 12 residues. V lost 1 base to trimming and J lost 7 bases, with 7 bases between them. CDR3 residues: CASSLGGDEAFF. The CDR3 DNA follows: TGTGCCAGCAGCTTAGGAGGGGATGAAGCTTTCTTT. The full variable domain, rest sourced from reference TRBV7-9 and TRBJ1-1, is DTGVSQNPRHKITKRGQNVTFRCDPISEHNRLYWYRQTLGQGPEFLTYFQNEAQLEKSRLLSDRFSAERPKGSFSTLEIQRTEQGDSAMYLCASSLGGDEAFFGQGTRLTVV.

The CDR3 bases are TGCGCCAGCAGCCGATGGACTAGCGCTGAGGAGCAGTACTTC. It is translated as CASSRWTSAEEQYF. V usage is TRBV4-1 and J usage is TRBJ2-7; 9 positions match TRBD2. Germline CDR1 reads MGHRA; CDR2 reads YSYEKL. The trim removed 4 bases at V and 7 bases at J, leaving 8 bases unmatched. This CDR3 contains 14 residues.

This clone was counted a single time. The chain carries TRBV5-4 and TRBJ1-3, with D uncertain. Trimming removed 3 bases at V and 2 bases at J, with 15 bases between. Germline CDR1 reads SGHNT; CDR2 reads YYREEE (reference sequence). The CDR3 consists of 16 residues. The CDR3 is CASSYDPGGAGNTIYF. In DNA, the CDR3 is TGTGCCAGCAGCTACGACCCAGGCGGGGCTGGAAACACCATATATTTT. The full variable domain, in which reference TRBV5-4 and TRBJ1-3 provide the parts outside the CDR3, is ETGVTQSPTHLIKTRGQQVTLRCSSQSGHNTVSWYQQALGQGPQFIFQYYREEENGRGNFPPRFSGLQFPNYSSELNVNALELDDSALYLCASSYDPGGAGNTIYFGEGSWLTVV.

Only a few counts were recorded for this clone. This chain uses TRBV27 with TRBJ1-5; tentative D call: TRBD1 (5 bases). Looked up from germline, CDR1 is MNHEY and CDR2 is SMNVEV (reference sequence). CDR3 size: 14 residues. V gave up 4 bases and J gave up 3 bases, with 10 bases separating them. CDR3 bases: TGTGCCAGCAGTTACTCAGGGTACAATCAGCCCCAGCATTTT. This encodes CASSYSGYNQPQHF.

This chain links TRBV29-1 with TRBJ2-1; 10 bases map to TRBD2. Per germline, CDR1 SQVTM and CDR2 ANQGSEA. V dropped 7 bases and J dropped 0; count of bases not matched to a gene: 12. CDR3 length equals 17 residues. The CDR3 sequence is CSAEGLATGGSYNEQFF. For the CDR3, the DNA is TGCAGCGCGGAGGGACTAGCGACTGGAGGCTCCTACAATGAGCAGTTCTTC.

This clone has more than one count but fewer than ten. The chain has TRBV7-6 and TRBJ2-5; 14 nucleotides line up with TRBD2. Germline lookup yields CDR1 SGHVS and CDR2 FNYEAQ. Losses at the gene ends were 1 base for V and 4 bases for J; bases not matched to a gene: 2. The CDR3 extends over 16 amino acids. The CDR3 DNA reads TGTGCCAGCAGCTTAGTTGGACTAGCGGGGGGAGAGACCCAGTACTTC. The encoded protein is CASSLVGLAGGETQYF.

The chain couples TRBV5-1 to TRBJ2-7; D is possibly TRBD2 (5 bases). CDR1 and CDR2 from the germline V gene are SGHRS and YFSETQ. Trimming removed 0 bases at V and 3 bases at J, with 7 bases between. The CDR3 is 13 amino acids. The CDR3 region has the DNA TGCGCCAGCAGCTTGGACGGGATCTACGAGCAGTACTTC. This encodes CASSLDGIYEQYF.

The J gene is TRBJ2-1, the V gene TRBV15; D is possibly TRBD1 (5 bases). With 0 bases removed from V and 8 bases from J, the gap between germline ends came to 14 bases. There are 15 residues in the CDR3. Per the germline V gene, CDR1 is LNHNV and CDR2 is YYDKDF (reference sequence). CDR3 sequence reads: CATSRDSYRLHEQFF. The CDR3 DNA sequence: TGTGCCACCAGCAGAGATTCGTACAGGCTCCATGAGCAGTTCTTC.

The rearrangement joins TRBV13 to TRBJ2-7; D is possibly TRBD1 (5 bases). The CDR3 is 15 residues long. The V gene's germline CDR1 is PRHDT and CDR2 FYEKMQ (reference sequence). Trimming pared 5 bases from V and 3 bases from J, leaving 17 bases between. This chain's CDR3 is CASSTNWGPLYEQYF. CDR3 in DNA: TGTGCCAGCAGCACCAATTGGGGCCCCCTCTACGAGCAGTACTTC.

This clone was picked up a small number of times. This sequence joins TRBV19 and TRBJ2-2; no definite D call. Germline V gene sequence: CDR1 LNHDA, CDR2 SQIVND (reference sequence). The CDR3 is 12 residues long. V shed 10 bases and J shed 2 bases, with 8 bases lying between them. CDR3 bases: TGTGCCACCCTGATTAACACCGGGGAGCTGTTTTTT. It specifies CATLINTGELFF.

CDR3 loop: CASSPPGGNYGYTF. CDR3 bases: TGCGCCAGCAGCCCCCCCGGGGGGAATTATGGCTACACCTTC. V gene TRBV5-1 combines with J gene TRBJ1-2; possible D gene TRBD1, 5 bases. CDR3 length: 14 residues. Trimming removed 4 bases at V and 5 bases at J, with 15 bases between. Germline lookup yields CDR1 SGHRS and CDR2 YFSETQ. Complete variable domain (other parts from reference TRBV5-1 and TRBJ1-2): KAGVTQTPRYLIKTRGQQVTLSCSPISGHRSVSWYQQTPGQGLQFLFEYFSETQRNKGNFPGRFSGRQFSNSRSEMNVSTLELGDSALYLCASSPPGGNYGYTFGSGTRLTVV.

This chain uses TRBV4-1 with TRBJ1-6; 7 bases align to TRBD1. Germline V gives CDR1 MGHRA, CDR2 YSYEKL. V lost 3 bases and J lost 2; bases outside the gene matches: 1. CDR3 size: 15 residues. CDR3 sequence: CASSHGQAYNSPLHF. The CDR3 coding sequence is TGCGCCAGCAGCCACGGACAGGCCTATAATTCACCCCTCCACTTT.

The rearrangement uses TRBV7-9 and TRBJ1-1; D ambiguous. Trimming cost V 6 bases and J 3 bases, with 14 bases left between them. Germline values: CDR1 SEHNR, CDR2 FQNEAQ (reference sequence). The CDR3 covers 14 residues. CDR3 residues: CASRPKSRDTEAFF. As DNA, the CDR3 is TGTGCCAGCAGACCTAAAAGCCGGGACACTGAAGCTTTCTTT.

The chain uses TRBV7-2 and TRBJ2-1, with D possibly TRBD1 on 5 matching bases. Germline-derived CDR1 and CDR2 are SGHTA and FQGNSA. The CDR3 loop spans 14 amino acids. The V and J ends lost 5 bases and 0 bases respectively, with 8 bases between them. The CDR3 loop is CASSLTVSYNEQFF. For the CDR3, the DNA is TGTGCCAGCAGCCTGACAGTCTCCTACAATGAGCAGTTCTTC.

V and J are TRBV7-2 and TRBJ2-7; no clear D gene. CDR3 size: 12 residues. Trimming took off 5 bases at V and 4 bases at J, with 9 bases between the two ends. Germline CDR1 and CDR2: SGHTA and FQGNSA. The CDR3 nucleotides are TGTGCCAGCAGCCTGAGCCGGTACGAGCAGTACTTC. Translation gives CASSLSRYEQYF.